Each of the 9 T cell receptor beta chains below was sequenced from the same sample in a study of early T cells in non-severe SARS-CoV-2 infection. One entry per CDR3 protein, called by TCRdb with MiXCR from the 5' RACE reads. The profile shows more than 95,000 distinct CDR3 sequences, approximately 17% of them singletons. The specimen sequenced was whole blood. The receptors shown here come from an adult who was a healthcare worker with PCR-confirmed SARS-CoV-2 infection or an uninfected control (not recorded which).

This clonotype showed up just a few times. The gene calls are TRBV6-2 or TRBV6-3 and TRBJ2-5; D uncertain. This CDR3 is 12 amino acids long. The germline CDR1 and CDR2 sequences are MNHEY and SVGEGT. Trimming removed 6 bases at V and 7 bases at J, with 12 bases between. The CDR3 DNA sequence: TGTGCCAGCAGCTACACCCTAATGACCCAGTACTTC. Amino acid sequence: CASSYTLMTQYF.

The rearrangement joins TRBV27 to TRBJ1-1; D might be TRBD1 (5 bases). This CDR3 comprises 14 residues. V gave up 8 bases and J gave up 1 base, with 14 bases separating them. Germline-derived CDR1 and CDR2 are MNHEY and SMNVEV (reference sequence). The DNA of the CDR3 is TGTGCCAGCGGAAAATCTGACAGGAACACTGAAGCTTTCTTT. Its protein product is CASGKSDRNTEAFF.

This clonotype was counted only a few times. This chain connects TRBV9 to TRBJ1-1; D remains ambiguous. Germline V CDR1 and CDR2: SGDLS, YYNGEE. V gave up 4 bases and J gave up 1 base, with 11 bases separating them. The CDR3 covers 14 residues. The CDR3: CASSPRTPNTEAFF. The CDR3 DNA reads TGTGCCAGCAGCCCCAGGACCCCGAACACTGAAGCTTTCTTT.

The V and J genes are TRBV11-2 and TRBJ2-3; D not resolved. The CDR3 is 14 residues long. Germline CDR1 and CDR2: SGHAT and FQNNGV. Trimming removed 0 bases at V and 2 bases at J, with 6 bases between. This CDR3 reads CASSLDRNTDTQYF. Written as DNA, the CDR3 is TGTGCCAGCAGCTTAGATCGAAACACAGATACGCAGTATTTT.

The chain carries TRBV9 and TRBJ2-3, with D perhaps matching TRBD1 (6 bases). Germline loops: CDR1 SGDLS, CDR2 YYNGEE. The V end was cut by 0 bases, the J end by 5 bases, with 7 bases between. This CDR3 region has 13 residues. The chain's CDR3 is CASSVGGGDTQYF. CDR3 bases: TGTGCCAGCAGCGTAGGAGGGGGAGATACGCAGTATTTT.

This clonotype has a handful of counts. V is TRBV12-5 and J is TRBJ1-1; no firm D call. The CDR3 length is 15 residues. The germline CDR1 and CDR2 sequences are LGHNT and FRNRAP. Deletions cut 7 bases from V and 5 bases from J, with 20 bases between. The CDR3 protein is CASASMGSWKTEAFF. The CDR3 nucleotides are TGTGCTAGTGCCTCTATGGGGTCATGGAAGACTGAAGCTTTCTTT.

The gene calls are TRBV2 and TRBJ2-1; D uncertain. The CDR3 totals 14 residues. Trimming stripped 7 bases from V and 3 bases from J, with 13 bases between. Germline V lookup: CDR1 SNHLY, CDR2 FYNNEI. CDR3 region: CASNGLLDYNEQFF. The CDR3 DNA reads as TGTGCCAGCAATGGCCTCCTAGACTACAATGAGCAGTTCTTC.

The CDR3 here is CASSPYERSSYNEQFF. The CDR3 DNA follows: TGTGCCAGCAGCCCCTATGAGCGGAGCTCCTACAATGAGCAGTTCTTC. This chain joins TRBV6-2 or TRBV6-3 and TRBJ2-1; weak D call: TRBD2 (5 bases). Germline-derived CDR1 and CDR2 are MNHEY and SVGEGT. Trimming removed 6 bases from V and 0 bases from J, with 15 bases in between. This CDR3 is built from 16 residues.

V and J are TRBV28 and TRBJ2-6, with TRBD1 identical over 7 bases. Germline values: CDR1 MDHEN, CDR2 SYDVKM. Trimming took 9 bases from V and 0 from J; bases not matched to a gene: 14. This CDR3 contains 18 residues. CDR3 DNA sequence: TGTGCCAGTTTTGATAGACAGGGATCATTCTCTGGGGCCAACGTCCTGACTTTC. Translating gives CASFDRQGSFSGANVLTF.